These 3 T cell receptor beta chains were sequenced from one sample in a study of regulatory T cells in long-lasting Graves disease. Time point specified: persistent/refractory GD, antithyroid drugs over 5 years with positive TRAb. Scientists built the TCR library using RNA that was extracted from PBMCs. Arm-PCR of CDR3 regions and iRepertoire HTBI primers were used to build TCR beta libraries. TCRdb itself ran the multiplex PCR reads through MiXCR, one entry per CDR3 protein. The repertoire consists of 400,000 to 500,000 distinct CDR3 sequences, with 20% to 25% occurring once and the leading ten covering around 7%. The sample was peripheral blood mononuclear cells (PBMCs), taken when the disease was refractory, from a patient treated with antithyroid drugs. The receptors derive from a female donor with Graves disease.

This clonotype appeared a single time. V and J are TRBV6-2 or TRBV6-3 and TRBJ2-4; D possibly corresponds to TRBD1 (6 bases). Germline CDR1 reads MNHEY; CDR2 reads SVGEGT. The V and J ends lost 6 bases and 0 bases respectively, with 15 bases between them. The CDR3 contains 16 residues. CDR3 in DNA: TGTGCCAGCAGGGGGACCAGGGGTCTAGCCAAAAACATTCAGTACTTC. Protein: CASRGTRGLAKNIQYF.

This clonotype was seen more than once but under ten times. The CDR3 nucleotides are TGTGCCAGCTCCCCTTTATGGGGGACAGGGGAGGGCTATGGCTACACCTTC. It codes for CASSPLWGTGEGYGYTF. J is TRBJ1-2 and V is TRBV25-1, with 10 positions matching TRBD1. This CDR3 spans 17 amino acids. Germline V gene data show CDR1 as MGHDK and CDR2 as SYGVNS. The V and J ends lost 8 bases and 4 bases, in that order; junction bases with no gene match: 16.

This rearrangement joins TRBV4-1 to TRBJ1-1; D not certain. V lost 3 bases, J lost 5 bases, and 13 bases lay in between. This CDR3 contains 14 residues. Germline V lookup: CDR1 MGHRA, CDR2 YSYEKL. This CDR3 reads CASSHPEGGTEAFF. In DNA form, the CDR3 reads TGCGCCAGCAGCCACCCCGAGGGAGGGACTGAAGCTTTCTTT.